These 15 T cell receptor beta chains originate from one sample sequenced in a study of T cell responses to AZD1222 COVID-19 vaccine. Repertoires were generated with immunoSEQ multiplex PCR, while TCRdb's copy carries only in-frame clones and drops some. This sample has about 150,000 clones, with around 90% found just once. The material sequenced was peripheral blood, taken on day 0 of AZD1222 vaccination. The receptors originated from an adult in good health.

This clone was counted between two and nine times. V is TRBV10-3 and J is TRBJ2-7; 7 nucleotides agree with TRBD1. This CDR3 is 13 amino acids long. V was pared by 10 bases and J by 4 bases, with 10 bases of the junction left unmatched. CDR1 ENHRY and CDR2 SYGVKD come from the germline V gene. The CDR3 reads CASQTGSGYEQYF. In nucleotides, the CDR3 is TGTGCCAGCCAGACAGGGAGCGGATACGAGCAGTACTTC.

The rearrangement links TRBV18 to TRBJ2-2; 8 nucleotides match TRBD1. The CDR3 runs 16 residues. Losses at the gene ends were 3 bases for V and 4 bases for J; bases not matched to a gene: 7. Germline lookup yields CDR1 KGHSH and CDR2 LQKENI. The CDR3 is CASSPWTGIGTGELFF. CDR3 coding DNA: TGTGCCAGCTCACCCTGGACAGGGATTGGCACCGGGGAGCTGTTTTTT.

The genes are TRBV2 and TRBJ1-1; D is uncertain. There are 12 residues in the CDR3. Per the germline V gene, CDR1 is SNHLY and CDR2 is FYNNEI. Trimming left V 4 bases short and J 5 bases short, with 8 bases between. CDR3 sequence (DNA): TGTGCCAGCAGTGTAGGGAGGACTGAAGCTTTCTTT. Protein sequence: CASSVGRTEAFF.

The chain is built from TRBV13 and TRBJ1-1; D unresolved. V gave up 6 bases and J gave up 0 bases, with 8 bases separating them. CDR1 is PRHDT, CDR2 FYEKMQ, per germline (reference sequence). The CDR3 is made up of 13 amino acids. CDR3 sequence reads: CASSRYMNTEAFF. The DNA of the CDR3 is TGTGCCAGCAGTAGATATATGAACACTGAAGCTTTCTTT. The whole variable domain, remainder taken from reference TRBV13 and TRBJ1-1, is AAGVIQSPRHLIKEKRETATLKCYPIPRHDTVYWYQQGPGQDPQFLISFYEKMQSDKGSIPDRFSAQQFSDYHSELNMSSLELGDSALYFCASSRYMNTEAFFGQGTRLTVV.

The gene calls are TRBV10-3 and TRBJ1-1, with 8 bases fitting TRBD1. This CDR3 is built from 16 residues. J gave up 1 base and V 10 bases, and 14 bases lay outside the gene matches. Germline CDR1 ENHRY, CDR2 SYGVKD. CDR3 DNA: TGTGCCAGCTCAGACAGGGGACGAGGAGGGAACACTGAAGCTTTCTTT. Amino acid sequence: CASSDRGRGGNTEAFF.

The V gene is TRBV7-2, the J gene TRBJ1-5, with 10 bases that match TRBD1. The germline CDR1 and CDR2 sequences are SGHTA and FQGNSA. The CDR3 extends over 15 amino acids. V was pared by 6 bases and J by 7 bases, with 9 bases of the junction left unmatched. DNA for the CDR3: TGTGCCAGCAGACAGACAGGGGGCGTTGGGCAGCCCCAGCATTTT. It yields the protein CASRQTGGVGQPQHF.

The chain employs TRBV7-2 and TRBJ2-7; 7 bases are a match to TRBD1. J gave up 5 bases and V 2 bases, and 3 bases lay outside the gene matches. Germline CDR1 and CDR2: SGHTA and FQGNSA. This CDR3 comprises 13 residues. The CDR3 spells CASSLNRGDEQYF. The DNA of the CDR3 is TGTGCCAGCAGCTTAAACAGGGGCGACGAGCAGTACTTC.

V is TRBV7-2 and J is TRBJ1-2; D gene uncertain. The CDR3 is made up of 12 amino acids. Germline CDR1 reads SGHTA; CDR2 reads FQGNSA. V shed 5 bases and J shed 5 bases, with 9 bases lying between them. The chain's CDR3 is CASSQTEYGYTF. The CDR3 DNA is TGTGCCAGCAGCCAGACTGAATATGGCTACACCTTC.

This clone has a single count. V is TRBV7-9 and J is TRBJ2-7; D possibly uses TRBD1 or TRBD2 (5 bases each). Germline V lookup: CDR1 SEHNR, CDR2 FQNEAQ (reference sequence). Trimming removed 5 bases at V and 3 bases at J, with 11 bases between. The CDR3 has 13 amino acids. The CDR3 DNA is TGTGCCAGCAGCGCCGGGACCTTCTACGAGCAGTACTTC. The encoded protein is CASSAGTFYEQYF.

This clone was picked up one time. V usage is TRBV6-5 and J usage is TRBJ1-4; no clear D. Germline V gives CDR1 MNHEY, CDR2 SVGAGI. Trimming stripped 6 bases from V and 3 bases from J, with 14 bases between. CDR3 length: 15 residues. CDR3 nucleotide sequence: TGTGCCAGCAGGAAAAACTGGACCCCTAATGAAAAACTGTTTTTT. This encodes CASRKNWTPNEKLFF.

The chain has TRBV3-1 (or the pseudogene TRBV3-2) and TRBJ2-7; D is perhaps TRBD2 (5 bases). With 0 bases removed from V and 7 bases from J, the gap between germline ends came to 10 bases. The CDR3 has 13 amino acids. The germline V gene has CDR1 LGHDT and CDR2 YNNKEL (reference sequence). The DNA of the CDR3 is TGTGCCAGCAGCCAAGATCGACGGGGAGAGCAGTACTTC. Residues: CASSQDRRGEQYF.

The chain combines TRBV4-2 with TRBJ2-7; a possible D gene is TRBD1 (5 bases). The CDR3 totals 15 residues. Trimming stripped 0 bases from V and 0 bases from J, with 9 bases between. CDR1 is LGHNA, CDR2 YNFKEQ, per germline. CDR3: CASSQEGLLSYEQYF. The CDR3 DNA is TGTGCCAGCAGCCAAGAGGGGCTGCTCTCCTACGAGCAGTACTTC.

This chain connects TRBV18 to TRBJ1-1, with a possible D match to TRBD1 (5 bases). Trimming cost V 4 bases and J 3 bases, with 15 bases left between them. The CDR3 spans 15 residues. The V gene's germline CDR1 is KGHSH and CDR2 LQKENI. The CDR3 DNA reads as TGTGCCAGCTCACAACGGGACGACCCGCACACTGAAGCTTTCTTT. Translating gives CASSQRDDPHTEAFF.

The chain employs TRBV6-6 and TRBJ1-5; possible D gene TRBD1, 5 bases. There are 12 residues in the CDR3. CDR1 MNHNY and CDR2 SVGAGI come from the germline V gene (reference sequence). The V end lost 4 bases, the J end lost 9 bases, and 10 bases lay between the germline ends. The CDR3 bases are TGTGCCAGCAGTTTGGGGGTCGGGCCCCAGCATTTT. Translated, it gives CASSLGVGPQHF.

The rearrangement joins TRBV2 to TRBJ2-2; TRBD1 matches at 10 bases. This CDR3 has 15 amino acids. V lost 6 bases to trimming and J lost 7 bases; unmatched junction nucleotides: 8. CDR1 and CDR2 (germline): SNHLY, FYNNEI. The CDR3 DNA follows: TGTGCCAGCAGCGCGGACAGGGGGTCTGTCGGGGAGCTGTTTTTT. This sequence encodes CASSADRGSVGELFF.